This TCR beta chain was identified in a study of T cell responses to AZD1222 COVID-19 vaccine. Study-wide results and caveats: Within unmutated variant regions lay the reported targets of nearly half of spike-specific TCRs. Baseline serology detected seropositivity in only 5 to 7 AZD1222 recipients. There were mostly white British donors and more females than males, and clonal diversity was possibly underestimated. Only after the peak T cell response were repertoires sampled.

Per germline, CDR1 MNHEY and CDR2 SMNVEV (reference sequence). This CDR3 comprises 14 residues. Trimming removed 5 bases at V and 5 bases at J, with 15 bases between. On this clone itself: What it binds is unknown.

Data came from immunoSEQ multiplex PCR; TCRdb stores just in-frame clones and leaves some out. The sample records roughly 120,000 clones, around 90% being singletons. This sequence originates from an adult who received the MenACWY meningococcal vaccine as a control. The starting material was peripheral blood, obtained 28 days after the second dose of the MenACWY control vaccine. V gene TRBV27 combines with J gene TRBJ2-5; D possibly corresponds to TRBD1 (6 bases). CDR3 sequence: CASSQSTGWETQYF. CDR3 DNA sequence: TGTGCCAGCAGTCAATCGACAGGTTGGGAGACCCAGTACTTC.